These 31 T cell receptor beta chains came from one sample sequenced in a study of blood T cell repertoires in COVID-19. Assay: immunoSEQ multiplex PCR; the TCRdb copy retains only in-frame clones and omits some. Of 200,000 or so clones listed, roughly nine tenths are singletons. The sequenced material came from peripheral blood. Receptors originate from a man aged 55 to 70 with COVID-19, enrolled during active disease.

This rearrangement joins TRBV19 to TRBJ2-1; TRBD2 agrees at 9 bases. V lost 8 bases, J lost 2 bases, and 7 bases stayed unmatched. Germline CDR1 reads LNHDA; CDR2 reads SQIVND (reference sequence). The CDR3 is 15 residues long. As DNA, the CDR3 is TGTGCCAGTGCTAGGCCTAGCGGGGCCTACAATGAGCAGTTCTTC. Its protein is CASARPSGAYNEQFF.

The rearrangement uses TRBV28 and TRBJ1-6; D possibly corresponds to TRBD1 (6 bases). CDR3 length: 11 residues. The V end lost 5 bases, the J end lost 15 bases, and 11 bases lay between the germline ends. Looked up from germline, CDR1 is MDHEN and CDR2 is SYDVKM. The CDR3 coding sequence is TGTGCCAGCAGTATCGGACAGTTCCTCCACTTT. Amino acid sequence: CASSIGQFLHF. The whole variable domain, filled in from reference TRBV28 and TRBJ1-6, reads DVKVTQSSRYLVKRTGEKVFLECVQDMDHENMFWYRQDPGLGLRLIYFSYDVKMKEKGDIPEGYSVSREKKERFSLILESASTNQTSMYLCASSIGQFLHFGNGTRLTVT.

The chain combines TRBV5-1 with TRBJ2-1; D gene ambiguous. This CDR3 region has 16 residues. Germline V gene sequence: CDR1 SGHRS, CDR2 YFSETQ. Trimming cost V 0 bases and J 0 bases, with 10 bases left between them. The CDR3 spells CASSLATVYSYNEQFF. CDR3 nucleotides: TGCGCCAGCAGCTTGGCCACGGTTTACTCCTACAATGAGCAGTTCTTC.

The CDR3 sequence is CASSWDGGKLFF. DNA of the CDR3: TGTGCCAGCAGCTGGGACGGGGGAAAACTGTTTTTT. This chain connects TRBV7-2 to TRBJ1-4, with a weak D call TRBD1 (5 bases). Looked up from germline, CDR1 is SGHTA and CDR2 is FQGNSA. V was pared by 4 bases and J by 10 bases, with 10 bases between. This CDR3 region has 12 residues. Full variable domain (rest looked up from reference TRBV7-2 and TRBJ1-4): GAGVSQSPSNKVTEKGKDVELRCDPISGHTALYWYRQSLGQGLEFLIYFQGNSAPDKSGLPSDRFSAERTGGSVSTLTIQRTQQEDSAVYLCASSWDGGKLFFGSGTQLSVL.

This clone was detected once. The chain is built from TRBV5-4 and TRBJ1-1; D not resolved. The CDR3 extends over 16 amino acids. CDR1 SGHNT and CDR2 YYREEE come from the germline V gene (reference sequence). Trimming shortened V by 0 bases and J by 1 base, and 13 bases separated the two germline ends. Here the CDR3 DNA reads TGTGCCAGCAGCTTGGGGGGATTTGGGAGGAACACTGAAGCTTTCTTT. Translated, it gives CASSLGGFGRNTEAFF.

This clone came up a few times. The rearrangement uses TRBV27 and TRBJ2-7; 13 bases map to TRBD2. With 0 bases clipped from V and 6 bases from J, the junction kept 8 bases outside the gene matches. The germline gives CDR1 MNHEY, CDR2 SMNVEV (reference sequence). The CDR3 is 17 residues long. CDR3 nucleotide sequence: TGTGCCAGCAGTTTATCCTCACTAGCGGGAGGGCCGAGCGAGCAGTACTTC. Translation gives CASSLSSLAGGPSEQYF.

This rearrangement joins TRBV18 to TRBJ2-4; TRBD1 aligns across 8 bases. With 5 bases clipped from V and 3 bases from J, the junction kept 6 bases outside the gene matches. This CDR3 has 15 amino acids. Germline V gene lookup returns CDR1 KGHSH and CDR2 LQKENI. Here the CDR3 DNA reads TGTGCCAGCTCAGAGGCGGACAGGGTCAAAAACATTCAGTACTTC. Residues: CASSEADRVKNIQYF.

The rearrangement joins TRBV29-1 to TRBJ1-1; 12 nucleotides line up with TRBD1. Germline V gene data show CDR1 as SQVTM and CDR2 as ANQGSEA. With 6 bases clipped from V and 6 bases from J, the junction kept 17 bases outside the gene matches. The CDR3 extends over 17 amino acids. CDR3 nucleotide sequence: TGCAGCGTAGACCTGGGACAGGGGGCGCGGTCTTCCCCTGAAGCTTTCTTT. This encodes CSVDLGQGARSSPEAFF.

This chain connects TRBV5-4 to TRBJ2-1; 10 bases are shared with TRBD1. The trim removed 6 bases at V and 8 bases at J, leaving 14 bases unmatched. This CDR3 contains 16 residues. Germline V gene sequence: CDR1 SGHNT, CDR2 YYREEE (reference sequence). DNA of the CDR3: TGTGCCAGCACCAAGCGGGGGACAGGGGTCACCCATGAGCAGTTCTTC. Translating it yields CASTKRGTGVTHEQFF.

The V call is TRBV5-1, the J call TRBJ2-7; 7 bases fit TRBD1. The CDR3 contains 13 residues. Germline V gene data show CDR1 as SGHRS and CDR2 as YFSETQ. V shed 4 bases and J 7 bases; nucleotides not matched to a gene: 8. The CDR3 loop reads CASSTPGQREQYF. Written as DNA, the CDR3 is TGCGCCAGCAGCACGCCGGGACAGAGAGAGCAGTACTTC.

CDR3 residues: CATSRDLAPQHF. The CDR3, as DNA: TGTGCCACCAGCAGAGATTTGGCGCCCCAGCATTTT. The chain employs TRBV15 and TRBJ1-5; D not resolved. The CDR3 extends over 12 amino acids. The germline V and J ends were trimmed by 0 bases and 9 bases, with 6 bases remaining between them. CDR1 and CDR2 from the germline V gene are LNHNV and YYDKDF (reference sequence).

V usage is TRBV5-4 and J usage is TRBJ1-2; 7 nucleotides agree with TRBD1. V shed 0 bases, J shed 6 bases, and the junction held 8 bases outside the gene matches. This CDR3 is built from 15 residues. In germline, CDR1 is SGHNT, CDR2 YYREEE (reference sequence). CDR3 in DNA: TGTGCCAGCAGCTTGGCTTTGGCAGGGGGAAATGGCTACACCTTC. Encoded protein: CASSLALAGGNGYTF.

V and J are TRBV30 and TRBJ2-3; 12 bases agree with TRBD1. Germline-derived CDR1 and CDR2 are GTSNPN and SVGIG (reference sequence). The CDR3 totals 18 residues. V shed 3 bases and J 7 bases; nucleotides not matched to a gene: 17. CDR3 region: CAWSRSATGTGGSHTQYF. The CDR3 DNA follows: TGTGCCTGGAGCCGCTCCGCTACCGGGACAGGGGGCAGCCATACGCAGTATTTT.

This clone was seen more than once but under ten times. The J gene is TRBJ2-7, the V gene TRBV5-1; maybe TRBD2 (7 bases). The CDR3 consists of 13 residues. Deletions cut 2 bases from V and 6 bases from J, with 12 bases between. Looked up from germline, CDR1 is SGHRS and CDR2 is YFSETQ. In nucleotides, the CDR3 is TGCGCCAGCAGCTTTGGCGGGGGCCGCGAGCAGTACTTC. Amino acids: CASSFGGGREQYF.

This sequence joins TRBV18 and TRBJ2-1, with 9 bases aligning to TRBD2. There are 16 residues in the CDR3. Germline trimming cut 3 bases from V and 8 bases from J; bases unmatched to any gene: 11. Germline assignment: CDR1 KGHSH and CDR2 LQKENI. CDR3 in DNA: TGTGCCAGCTCACCGCGACTAGCGGACACACTATATGAGCAGTTCTTC. Protein product: CASSPRLADTLYEQFF.

The count of this clone is one. The chain links TRBV6-2 or TRBV6-3 to TRBJ1-2; D is possibly TRBD1 (6 bases). This CDR3 has 13 residues. The V end lost 4 bases, the J end lost 2 bases, and 8 bases lay between the germline ends. Germline values: CDR1 MNHEY, CDR2 SVGEGT. The CDR3 loop is CASSLGANYGYTF. The CDR3 DNA is TGTGCCAGCAGTTTGGGGGCAAACTATGGCTACACCTTC.

V usage is TRBV6-5 and J usage is TRBJ2-7; 9 nucleotides match TRBD2. The CDR3 has 14 amino acids. The trim removed 7 bases at V and 2 bases at J, leaving 6 bases unmatched. CDR1 and CDR2 from the germline V gene are MNHEY and SVGAGI. The CDR3 nucleotides read TGTGCCAGCACGAAGACTAGCGGAGCCTACGAGCAGTACTTC. As protein: CASTKTSGAYEQYF.

The V and J genes are TRBV7-2 and TRBJ1-6; 9 bases agree with TRBD1. Germline V gene sequence: CDR1 SGHTA, CDR2 FQGNSA. CDR3 length: 14 residues. Trimming took 6 bases from V and 7 from J; bases not matched to a gene: 4. For the CDR3, the DNA is TGTGCCAGCAGGGTGGACAGGGGCAATTCACCCCTCCACTTT. Its protein is CASRVDRGNSPLHF.

In its sample, this clone ranks as medium-sized (0.01 to 0.1%). J is TRBJ2-3 and V is TRBV5-4, with 8 positions matching TRBD1. The CDR3 totals 15 residues. Germline V gene sequence: CDR1 SGHNT, CDR2 YYREEE (reference sequence). V shed 4 bases and J 6 bases; nucleotides not matched to a gene: 10. The CDR3: CASSPRTGGSDTQYF. The CDR3 bases are TGTGCCAGCAGCCCTCGTACAGGGGGAAGTGATACGCAGTATTTT.

The chain combines TRBV12-5 with TRBJ2-3; 7 positions agree with TRBD2. Trimming removed 11 bases from V and 5 bases from J; junction bases left unmatched: 7. This CDR3 spans 12 amino acids. Per the germline V gene, CDR1 is LGHNT and CDR2 is FRNRAP. The CDR3 here is CAGSGLGDTQYF. Written as DNA, the CDR3 is TGTGCTGGTAGCGGGTTAGGAGATACGCAGTATTTT.

The chain recombines TRBV9 with TRBJ1-3, with D possibly matching TRBD1 (6 bases). Trimming took 0 bases from V and 2 from J, leaving 18 bases between them. The CDR3 contains 18 residues. Germline CDR1 reads SGDLS; CDR2 reads YYNGEE. CDR3 region: CASSVDAAWPGAGNTIYF. CDR3 in DNA: TGTGCCAGCAGCGTAGATGCGGCCTGGCCAGGGGCTGGAAACACCATATATTTT.

A few counts support this clone. The chain carries TRBV29-1 and TRBJ1-2; 8 nucleotides align to TRBD1. The germline gives CDR1 SQVTM, CDR2 ANQGSEA. V was pared by 7 bases and J by 6 bases, with 13 bases of the junction left unmatched. This CDR3 contains 14 residues. CDR3 residues: CSAEDYNRGNGYTF. DNA of the CDR3: TGCAGCGCAGAAGACTATAACAGGGGGAATGGCTACACCTTC.

This clone was found once. The chain is built from TRBV9 and TRBJ2-2; no firm D call. The CDR3 is 14 residues long. CDR1 and CDR2 from the germline V gene are SGDLS and YYNGEE. V was trimmed by 1 base and J by 1 base, leaving 5 bases between them. CDR3 residues: CASSVLGNTGELFF. The CDR3 DNA follows: TGTGCCAGCAGCGTACTCGGGAACACCGGGGAGCTGTTTTTT. The entire variable domain, with the rest obtained from reference TRBV9 and TRBJ2-2, is as follows: DSGVTQTPKHLITATGQRVTLRCSPRSGDLSVYWYQQSLDQGLQFLIQYYNGEERAKGNILERFSAQQFPDLHSELNLSSLELGDSALYFCASSVLGNTGELFFGEGSRLTVL.

This clone was picked up a small number of times. The chain recombines TRBV19 with TRBJ2-1; 8 bases agree with TRBD2. The CDR3 has 17 amino acids. CDR1 is LNHDA and CDR2 is SQIVND in the germline V gene (reference sequence). V lost 5 bases to trimming and J lost 0 bases; unmatched junction nucleotides: 9. In nucleotides, the CDR3 is TGTGCCAGTAGTGTTACTAAGCGGGGGAGCTCCTACAATGAGCAGTTCTTC. It encodes CASSVTKRGSSYNEQFF. The entire variable domain, with the rest obtained from reference TRBV19 and TRBJ2-1, is as follows: DGGITQSPKYLFRKEGQNVTLSCEQNLNHDAMYWYRQDPGQGLRLIYYSQIVNDFQKGDIAEGYSVSREKKESFPLTVTSAQKNPTAFYLCASSVTKRGSSYNEQFFGPGTRLTVL.

V and J are TRBV27 and TRBJ1-2; D is perhaps TRBD1 (5 bases). Germline V CDR1 and CDR2: MNHEY, SMNVEV (reference sequence). The length of the CDR3 is 16 residues. V lost 2 bases to trimming and J lost 4 bases, with 17 bases between them. CDR3 in amino acids: CASSLASGRVIYGYTF. CDR3 in DNA: TGTGCCAGCAGTTTAGCATCGGGCAGGGTAATCTATGGCTACACCTTC.

V gene TRBV5-1 combines with J gene TRBJ2-7; D perhaps matches TRBD2 (6 bases). The CDR3 has 14 amino acids. Per germline, CDR1 SGHRS and CDR2 YFSETQ. Trimming stripped 1 base from V and 2 bases from J, with 10 bases between. CDR3 coding DNA: TGCGCCAGCAGCTTGTCGGAGGGCCCCTACGAGCAGTACTTC. It is translated as CASSLSEGPYEQYF.

The V and J genes are TRBV4-1 and TRBJ1-2; 8 bases are a match to TRBD1. CDR1 is MGHRA, CDR2 YSYEKL, per germline. CDR3 length: 17 amino acids. V lost 3 bases, J lost 0 bases, and 9 bases stayed unmatched. As DNA, the CDR3 is TGCGCCAGCAGCCAGGCCCCCGGACAGGGCTCTAACTATGGCTACACCTTC. This codes for CASSQAPGQGSNYGYTF.

V gene TRBV2 combines with J gene TRBJ1-5, with D possibly matching TRBD1 (6 bases). V lost 6 bases and J lost 3, with 15 bases in between. CDR1 and CDR2 (germline): SNHLY, FYNNEI. The CDR3 is 15 amino acids. The CDR3 bases are TGTGCCAGCAGGAGGGAAACAGGGTACAATCAGCCCCAGCATTTT. Translated, it gives CASRRETGYNQPQHF. The full variable domain, rest sourced from reference TRBV2 and TRBJ1-5, is EPEVTQTPSHQVTQMGQEVILRCVPISNHLYFYWYRQILGQKVEFLVSFYNNEISEKSEIFDDQFSVERPDGSNFTLKIRSTKLEDSAMYFCASRRETGYNQPQHFGDGTRLSIL.

The chain has TRBV28 and TRBJ2-7; 9 bases map to TRBD1. The ends lost 8 bases at V and 0 bases at J; junction bases unmatched: 2. CDR1 is MDHEN, CDR2 SYDVKM, per germline. The CDR3 is 13 residues long. The CDR3 loop is CASGDRASYEQYF. Here the CDR3 DNA reads TGTGCCAGCGGGGACAGGGCCTCCTACGAGCAGTACTTC. Full variable domain (rest looked up from reference TRBV28 and TRBJ2-7): DVKVTQSSRYLVKRTGEKVFLECVQDMDHENMFWYRQDPGLGLRLIYFSYDVKMKEKGDIPEGYSVSREKKERFSLILESASTNQTSMYLCASGDRASYEQYFGPGTRLTVT.

The chain employs TRBV4-1 and TRBJ1-2, with TRBD1 matching 7 bases. The CDR3 contains 13 residues. V shed 4 bases, J shed 3 bases, and the junction held 2 bases outside the gene matches. Germline loops: CDR1 MGHRA, CDR2 YSYEKL. CDR3 region: CASSLDRDYGYTF. CDR3 in DNA: TGCGCCAGCAGCCTCGACAGGGACTATGGCTACACCTTC.

The chain couples TRBV27 to TRBJ2-7, with D tentatively TRBD1 (6 bases). Germline V gives CDR1 MNHEY, CDR2 SMNVEV (reference sequence). Deletions cut 2 bases from V and 2 bases from J, with 13 bases between. CDR3 length: 15 amino acids. Here the CDR3 DNA reads TGTGCCAGCAGTTTAGAGAGGGGGATCACCTACGAGCAGTACTTC. The encoded protein is CASSLERGITYEQYF.